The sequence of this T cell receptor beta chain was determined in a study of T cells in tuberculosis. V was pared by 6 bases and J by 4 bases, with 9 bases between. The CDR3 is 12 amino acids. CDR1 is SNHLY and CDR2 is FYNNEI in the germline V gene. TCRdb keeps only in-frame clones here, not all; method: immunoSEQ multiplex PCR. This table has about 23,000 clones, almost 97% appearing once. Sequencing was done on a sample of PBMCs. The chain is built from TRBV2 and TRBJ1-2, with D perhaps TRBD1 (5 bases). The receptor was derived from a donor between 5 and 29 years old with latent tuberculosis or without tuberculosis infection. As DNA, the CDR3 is TGTGCCAGCAGGGGGCACGGCTATGGCTACACCTTC. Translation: CASRGHGYGYTF.